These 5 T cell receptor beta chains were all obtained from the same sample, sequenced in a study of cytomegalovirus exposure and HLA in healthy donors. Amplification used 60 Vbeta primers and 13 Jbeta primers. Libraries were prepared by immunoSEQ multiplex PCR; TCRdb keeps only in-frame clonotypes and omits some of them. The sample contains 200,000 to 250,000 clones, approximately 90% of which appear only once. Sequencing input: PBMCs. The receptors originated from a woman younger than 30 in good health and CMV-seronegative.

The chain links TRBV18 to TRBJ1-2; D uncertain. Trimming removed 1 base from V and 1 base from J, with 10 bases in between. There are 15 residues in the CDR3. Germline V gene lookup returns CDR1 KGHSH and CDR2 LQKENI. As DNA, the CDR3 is TGTGCCAGCTCACCACGGGCCGTTGATAACTATGGCTACACCTTC. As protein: CASSPRAVDNYGYTF.

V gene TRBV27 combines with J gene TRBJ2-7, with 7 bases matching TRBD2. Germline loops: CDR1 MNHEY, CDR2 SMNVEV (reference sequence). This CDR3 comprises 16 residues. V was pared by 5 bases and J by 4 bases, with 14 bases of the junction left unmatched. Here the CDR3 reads CASSLLGVAGTYEQYF. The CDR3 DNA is TGTGCCAGCAGTCTGCTCGGGGTAGCGGGTACGTACGAGCAGTACTTC.

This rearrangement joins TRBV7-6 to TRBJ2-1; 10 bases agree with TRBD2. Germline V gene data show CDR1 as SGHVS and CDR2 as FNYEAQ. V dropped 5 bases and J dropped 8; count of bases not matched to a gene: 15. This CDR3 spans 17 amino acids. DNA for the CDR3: TGTGCCAGCAGCCCACTGGCTAGCGGGAGAATCCGAGATGAGCAGTTCTTC. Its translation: CASSPLASGRIRDEQFF. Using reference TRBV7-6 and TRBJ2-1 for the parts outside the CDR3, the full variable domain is GAGVSQSPRYKVTKRGQDVALRCDPISGHVSLYWYRQALGQGPEFLTYFNYEAQQDKSGLPNDRFSAERPEGSISTLTIQRTEQRDSAMYRCASSPLASGRIRDEQFFGPGTRLTVL.

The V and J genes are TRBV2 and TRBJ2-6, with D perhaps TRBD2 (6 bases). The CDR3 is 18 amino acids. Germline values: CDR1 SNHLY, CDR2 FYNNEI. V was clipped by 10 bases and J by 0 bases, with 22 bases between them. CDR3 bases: TGTGCCACCCTGGAGGGCCCGGGACCGCGCTCTGGGGCCAACGTCCTGACTTTC. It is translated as CATLEGPGPRSGANVLTF.

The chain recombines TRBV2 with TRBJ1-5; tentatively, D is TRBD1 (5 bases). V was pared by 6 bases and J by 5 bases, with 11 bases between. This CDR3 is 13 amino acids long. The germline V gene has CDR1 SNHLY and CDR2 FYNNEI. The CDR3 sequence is CASRATGDQPQHF. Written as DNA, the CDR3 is TGTGCCAGCAGAGCCACAGGAGATCAGCCCCAGCATTTT.